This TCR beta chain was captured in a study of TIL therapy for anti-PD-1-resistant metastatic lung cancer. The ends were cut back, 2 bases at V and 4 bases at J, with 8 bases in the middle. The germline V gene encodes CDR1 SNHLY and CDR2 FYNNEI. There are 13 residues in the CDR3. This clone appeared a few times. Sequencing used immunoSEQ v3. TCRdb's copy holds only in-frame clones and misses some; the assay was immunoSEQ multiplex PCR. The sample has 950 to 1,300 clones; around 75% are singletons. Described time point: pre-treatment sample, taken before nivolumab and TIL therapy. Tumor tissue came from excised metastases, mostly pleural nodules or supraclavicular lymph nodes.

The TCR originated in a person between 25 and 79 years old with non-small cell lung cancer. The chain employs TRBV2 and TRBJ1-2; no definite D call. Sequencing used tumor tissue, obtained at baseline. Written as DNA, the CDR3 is TGTGCCAGCAGTGAACAGGAGTCCTATGGCTACACCTTC. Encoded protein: CASSEQESYGYTF.